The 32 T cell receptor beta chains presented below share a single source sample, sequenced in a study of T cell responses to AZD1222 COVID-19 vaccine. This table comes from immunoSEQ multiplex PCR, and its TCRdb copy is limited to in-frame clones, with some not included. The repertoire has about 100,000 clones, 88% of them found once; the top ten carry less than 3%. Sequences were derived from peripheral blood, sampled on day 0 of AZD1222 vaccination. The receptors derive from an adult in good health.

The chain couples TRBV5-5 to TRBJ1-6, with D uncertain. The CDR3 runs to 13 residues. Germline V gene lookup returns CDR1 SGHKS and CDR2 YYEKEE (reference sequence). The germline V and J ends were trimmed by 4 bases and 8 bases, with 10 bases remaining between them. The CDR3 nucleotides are TGTGCCAGCAGCGGAGCCCCTGATTCACCCCTCCACTTT. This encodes CASSGAPDSPLHF.

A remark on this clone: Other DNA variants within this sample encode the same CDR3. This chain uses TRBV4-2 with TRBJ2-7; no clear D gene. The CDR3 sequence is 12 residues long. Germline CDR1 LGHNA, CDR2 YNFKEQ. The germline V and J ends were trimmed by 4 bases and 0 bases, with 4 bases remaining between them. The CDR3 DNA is TGTGCCAGCAGCCGGAGCTCCTACGAGCAGTACTTC. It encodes CASSRSSYEQYF.

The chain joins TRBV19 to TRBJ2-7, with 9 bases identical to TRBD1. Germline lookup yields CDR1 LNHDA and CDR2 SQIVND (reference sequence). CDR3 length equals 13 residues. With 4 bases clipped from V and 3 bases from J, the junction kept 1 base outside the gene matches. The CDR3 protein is CASSTTGGYEQYF. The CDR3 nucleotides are TGTGCCAGTAGTACGACAGGGGGCTACGAGCAGTACTTC.

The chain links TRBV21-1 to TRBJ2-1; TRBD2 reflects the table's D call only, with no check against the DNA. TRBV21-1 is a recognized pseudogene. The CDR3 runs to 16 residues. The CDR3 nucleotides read TGTGCCAGCAGCAGCCGACTAGCGGGACTTCACAATGAGCAGTTCTTC. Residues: CASSSRLAGLHNEQFF.

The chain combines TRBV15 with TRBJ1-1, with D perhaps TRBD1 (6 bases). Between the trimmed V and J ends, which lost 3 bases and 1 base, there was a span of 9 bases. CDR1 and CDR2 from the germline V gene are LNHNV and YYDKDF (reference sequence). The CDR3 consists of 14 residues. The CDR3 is CATSSNRENTEAFF. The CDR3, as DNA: TGTGCCACCAGCAGTAACAGGGAGAACACTGAAGCTTTCTTT.

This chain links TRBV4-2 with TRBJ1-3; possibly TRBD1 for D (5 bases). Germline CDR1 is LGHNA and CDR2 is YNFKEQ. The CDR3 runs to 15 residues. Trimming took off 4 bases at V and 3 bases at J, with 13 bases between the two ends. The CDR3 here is CASSPAGGSGNTIYF. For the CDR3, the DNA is TGTGCCAGCAGCCCTGCCGGGGGAAGTGGAAACACCATATATTTT.

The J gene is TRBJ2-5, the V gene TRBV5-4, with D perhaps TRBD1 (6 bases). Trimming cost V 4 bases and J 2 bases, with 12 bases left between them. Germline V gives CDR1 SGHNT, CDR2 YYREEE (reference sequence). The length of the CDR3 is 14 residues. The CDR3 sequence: CASSVGQRQETQYF. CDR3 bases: TGTGCCAGCAGCGTTGGACAGAGACAAGAGACCCAGTACTTC.

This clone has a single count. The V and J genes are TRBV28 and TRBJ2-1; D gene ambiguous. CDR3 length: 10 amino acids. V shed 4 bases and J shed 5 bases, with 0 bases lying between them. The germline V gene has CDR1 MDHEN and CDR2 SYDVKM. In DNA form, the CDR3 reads TGTGCCAGCAGTTACAATGAGCAGTTCTTC. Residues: CASSYNEQFF.

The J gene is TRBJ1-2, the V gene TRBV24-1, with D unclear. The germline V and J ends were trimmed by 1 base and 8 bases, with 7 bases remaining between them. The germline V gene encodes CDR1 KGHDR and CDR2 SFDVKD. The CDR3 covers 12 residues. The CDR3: CATSDFEGGYTF. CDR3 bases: TGTGCCACCAGTGATTTCGAGGGAGGCTACACCTTC.

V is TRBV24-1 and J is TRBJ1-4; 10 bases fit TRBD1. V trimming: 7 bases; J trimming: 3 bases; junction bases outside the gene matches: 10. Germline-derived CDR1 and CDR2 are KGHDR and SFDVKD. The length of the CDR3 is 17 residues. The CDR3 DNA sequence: TGTGCCACCAGCTCCAGCGACAGGGGGCAGGCTAATGAAAAACTGTTTTTT. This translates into CATSSSDRGQANEKLFF.

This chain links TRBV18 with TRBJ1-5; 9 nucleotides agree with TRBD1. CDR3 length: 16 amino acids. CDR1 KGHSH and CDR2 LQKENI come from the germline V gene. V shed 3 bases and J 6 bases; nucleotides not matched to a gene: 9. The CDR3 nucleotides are TGTGCCAGCTCACCCAAAGGACAGGGGACGGGTCAGCCCCAGCATTTT. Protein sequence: CASSPKGQGTGQPQHF.

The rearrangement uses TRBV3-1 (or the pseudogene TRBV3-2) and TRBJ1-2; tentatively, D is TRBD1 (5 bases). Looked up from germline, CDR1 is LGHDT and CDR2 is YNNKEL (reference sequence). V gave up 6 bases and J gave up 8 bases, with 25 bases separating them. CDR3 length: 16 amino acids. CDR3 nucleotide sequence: TGTGCCAGCAGACGCTTTCGAGACAGTGAGGGCGGGGGCTACACCTTC. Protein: CASRRFRDSEGGGYTF.

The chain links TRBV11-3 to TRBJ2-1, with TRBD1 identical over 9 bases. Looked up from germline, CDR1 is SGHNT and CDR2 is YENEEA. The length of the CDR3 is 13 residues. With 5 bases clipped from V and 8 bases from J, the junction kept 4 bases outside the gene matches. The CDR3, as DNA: TGTGCCAGCAGCCCCCGGGACAGGGATGAGCAGTTCTTC. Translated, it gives CASSPRDRDEQFF. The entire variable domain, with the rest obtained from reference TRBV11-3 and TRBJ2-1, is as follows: EAGVVQSPRYKIIEKKQPVAFWCNPISGHNTLYWYLQNLGQGPELLIRYENEEAVDDSQLPKDRFSAERLKGVDSTLKIQPAELGDSAVYLCASSPRDRDEQFFGPGTRLTVL.

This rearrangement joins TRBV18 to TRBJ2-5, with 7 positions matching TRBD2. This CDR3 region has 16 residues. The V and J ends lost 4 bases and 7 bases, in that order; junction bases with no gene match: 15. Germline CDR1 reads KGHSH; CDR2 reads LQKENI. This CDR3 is CASSLLTSAVEVTQYF. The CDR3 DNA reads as TGTGCCAGCTCACTCTTAACTAGCGCCGTCGAGGTGACCCAGTACTTC.

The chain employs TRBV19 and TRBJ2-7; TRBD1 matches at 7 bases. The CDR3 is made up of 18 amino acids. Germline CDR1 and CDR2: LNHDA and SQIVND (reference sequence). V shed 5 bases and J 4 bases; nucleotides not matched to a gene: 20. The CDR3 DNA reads TGTGCCAGTAGTTCAAAAGTCGGGACAGCGACCTTCGTTTACGAGCAGTACTTC. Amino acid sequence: CASSSKVGTATFVYEQYF.

CDR3 amino acids: CASSVDGGNTEAFF. The DNA for the CDR3 is TGCGCCAGCAGCGTGGACGGGGGGAACACTGAAGCTTTCTTT. The V and J genes are TRBV5-1 and TRBJ1-1; TRBD1 is a possible D gene (5 bases). The CDR3 length is 14 residues. Germline V lookup: CDR1 SGHRS, CDR2 YFSETQ. The ends were cut back, 4 bases at V and 1 base at J, with 11 bases in the middle.

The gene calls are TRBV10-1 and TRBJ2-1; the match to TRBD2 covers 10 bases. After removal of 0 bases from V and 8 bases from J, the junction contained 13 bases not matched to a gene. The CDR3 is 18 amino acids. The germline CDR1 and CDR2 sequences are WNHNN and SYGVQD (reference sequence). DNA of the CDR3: TGCGCCAGCAGTGAGTCGGGTAGCGGGAGGAATCGGAGCGATGAGCAGTTCTTC. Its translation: CASSESGSGRNRSDEQFF.

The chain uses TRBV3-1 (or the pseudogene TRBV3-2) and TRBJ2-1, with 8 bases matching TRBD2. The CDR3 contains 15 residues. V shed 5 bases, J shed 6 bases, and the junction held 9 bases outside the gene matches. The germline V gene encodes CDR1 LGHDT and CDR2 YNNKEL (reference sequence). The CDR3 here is CASSSPGLGLNEQFF. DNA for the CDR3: TGTGCCAGCAGCTCCCCGGGACTAGGCCTCAATGAGCAGTTCTTC.

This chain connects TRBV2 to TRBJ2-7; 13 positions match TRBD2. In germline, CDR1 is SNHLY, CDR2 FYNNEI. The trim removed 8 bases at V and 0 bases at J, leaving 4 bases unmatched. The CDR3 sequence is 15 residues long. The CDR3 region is CASQLAGGSSYEQYF. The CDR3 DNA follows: TGTGCCAGCCAACTAGCGGGAGGGAGCTCCTACGAGCAGTACTTC.

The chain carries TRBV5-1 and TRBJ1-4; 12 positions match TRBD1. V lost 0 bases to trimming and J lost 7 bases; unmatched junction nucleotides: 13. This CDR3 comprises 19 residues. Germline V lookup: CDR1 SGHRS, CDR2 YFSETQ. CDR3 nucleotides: TGCGCCAGCAGCTTGGTGGGACAGGGGGCGAGAGGTAGTGGTGAAAAACTGTTTTTT. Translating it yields CASSLVGQGARGSGEKLFF.

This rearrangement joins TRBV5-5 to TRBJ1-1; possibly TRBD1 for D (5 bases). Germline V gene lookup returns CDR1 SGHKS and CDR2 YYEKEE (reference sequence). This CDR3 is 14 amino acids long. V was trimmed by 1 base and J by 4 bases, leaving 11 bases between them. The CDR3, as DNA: TGTGCCAGCAGCTTGCATCAGGGCCTCACTGAAGCTTTCTTT. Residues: CASSLHQGLTEAFF.

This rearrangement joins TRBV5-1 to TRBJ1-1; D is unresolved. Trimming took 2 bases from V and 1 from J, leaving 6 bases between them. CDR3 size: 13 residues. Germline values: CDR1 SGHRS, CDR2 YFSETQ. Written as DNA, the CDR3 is TGCGCCAGCAGCTTATCCGCGAACACTGAAGCTTTCTTT. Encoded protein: CASSLSANTEAFF. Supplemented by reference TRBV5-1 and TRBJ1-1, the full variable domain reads KAGVTQTPRYLIKTRGQQVTLSCSPISGHRSVSWYQQTPGQGLQFLFEYFSETQRNKGNFPGRFSGRQFSNSRSEMNVSTLELGDSALYLCASSLSANTEAFFGQGTRLTVV.

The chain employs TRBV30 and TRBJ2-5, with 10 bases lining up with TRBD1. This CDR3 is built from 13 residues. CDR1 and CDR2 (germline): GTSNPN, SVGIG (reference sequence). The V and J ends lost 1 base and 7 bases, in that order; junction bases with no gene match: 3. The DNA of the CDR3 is TGTGCCTGGAGTGGGGACAGGGGTGGGACCCAGTACTTC. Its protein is CAWSGDRGGTQYF.

The DNA for the CDR3 is TGTGCCAGTAGTATTTTGGGACAGGGGATAATGAACACTGAAGCTTTCTTT. As protein: CASSILGQGIMNTEAFF. The gene calls are TRBV19 and TRBJ1-1; 10 bases match TRBD1. The V gene end was trimmed by 3 bases and the J gene end by 0 bases; junction bases not matched to a gene: 7. The CDR3 contains 17 residues. Germline V CDR1 and CDR2: LNHDA, SQIVND (reference sequence).

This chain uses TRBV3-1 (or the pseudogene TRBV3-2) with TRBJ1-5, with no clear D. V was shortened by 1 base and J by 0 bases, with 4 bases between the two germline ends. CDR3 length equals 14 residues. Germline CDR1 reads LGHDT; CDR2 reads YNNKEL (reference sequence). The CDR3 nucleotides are TGTGCCAGCAGCCAAGTGGTTAGCAATCAGCCCCAGCATTTT. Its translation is CASSQVVSNQPQHF.

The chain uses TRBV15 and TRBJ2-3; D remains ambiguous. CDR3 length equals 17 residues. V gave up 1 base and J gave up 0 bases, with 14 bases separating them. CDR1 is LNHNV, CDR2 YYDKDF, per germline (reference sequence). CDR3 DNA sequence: TGTGCCACCAGCAGAGGGAGTCCTGAAGCTAGCACAGATACGCAGTATTTT. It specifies CATSRGSPEASTDTQYF.

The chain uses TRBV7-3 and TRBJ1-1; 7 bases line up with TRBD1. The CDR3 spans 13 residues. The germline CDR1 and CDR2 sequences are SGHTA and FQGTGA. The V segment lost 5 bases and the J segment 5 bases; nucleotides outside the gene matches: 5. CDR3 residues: CASSIRTGTEAFF. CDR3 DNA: TGTGCCAGCAGCATTAGGACAGGAACTGAAGCTTTCTTT.

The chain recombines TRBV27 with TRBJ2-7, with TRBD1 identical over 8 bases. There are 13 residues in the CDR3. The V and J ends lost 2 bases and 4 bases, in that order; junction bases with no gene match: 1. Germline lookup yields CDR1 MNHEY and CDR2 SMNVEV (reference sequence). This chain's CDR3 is CASSLDRGYEQYF. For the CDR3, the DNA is TGTGCCAGCAGTTTAGACAGGGGATACGAGCAGTACTTC.

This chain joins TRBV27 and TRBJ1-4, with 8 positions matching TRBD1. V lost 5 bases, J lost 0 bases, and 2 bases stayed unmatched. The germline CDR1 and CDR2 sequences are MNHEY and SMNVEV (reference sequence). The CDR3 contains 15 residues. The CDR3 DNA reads TGTGCCAGCAGTCCACAGGGGGCAACTAATGAAAAACTGTTTTTT. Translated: CASSPQGATNEKLFF.

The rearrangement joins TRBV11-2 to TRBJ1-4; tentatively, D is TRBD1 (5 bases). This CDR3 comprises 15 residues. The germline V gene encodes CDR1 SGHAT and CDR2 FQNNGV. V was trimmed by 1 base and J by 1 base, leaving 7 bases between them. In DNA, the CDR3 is TGTGCCAGCAGCTTAGGCAGGGTAACTAATGAAAAACTGTTTTTT. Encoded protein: CASSLGRVTNEKLFF.

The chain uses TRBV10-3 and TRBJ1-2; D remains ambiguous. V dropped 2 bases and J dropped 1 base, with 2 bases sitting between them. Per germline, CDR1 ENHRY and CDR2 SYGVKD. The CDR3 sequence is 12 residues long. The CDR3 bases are TGTGCCATCAGTGAGAATAACTATGGCTACACCTTC. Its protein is CAISENNYGYTF.

CDR3 loop: CASSPSSGSQADTQYF. The CDR3 DNA follows: TGTGCCAGCTCACCATCCAGCGGGAGTCAGGCAGATACGCAGTATTTT. J is TRBJ2-3 and V is TRBV18; TRBD2 agrees at 8 bases. CDR1 and CDR2 from the germline V gene are KGHSH and LQKENI. V shed 2 bases and J 4 bases; nucleotides not matched to a gene: 8. CDR3 length equals 16 residues.